The 30 T cell receptor beta chains below all came from one sample that was sequenced in a study of blood T cell repertoires in COVID-19. Sequencing used immunoSEQ multiplex PCR; TCRdb keeps in-frame clones, though not all of them. In the table there are around 62,000 clones, about nine tenths of which are singletons. Source material: peripheral blood. These receptors all stem from a man between 60 and 75 years old with acute or convalescent COVID-19.

The V and J genes are TRBV3-1 (or the pseudogene TRBV3-2) and TRBJ1-2; 7 bases agree with TRBD1. Germline V gives CDR1 LGHDT, CDR2 YNNKEL (reference sequence). The CDR3 runs 14 residues. Germline trimming cut 4 bases from V and 2 bases from J; bases unmatched to any gene: 4. CDR3 DNA sequence: TGTGCCAGCAGCCCCCAGACAGGGAACTATGGCTACACCTTC. It codes for CASSPQTGNYGYTF.

The sample holds one count of this clone. The V call is TRBV19, the J call TRBJ2-1, with 11 bases identical to TRBD1. V lost 3 bases, J lost 3 bases, and 7 bases stayed unmatched. The CDR3 sequence is 17 residues long. Germline V gene data show CDR1 as LNHDA and CDR2 as SQIVND (reference sequence). The CDR3, as DNA: TGTGCCAGTAGTATGGCGGACAGGGGGCAAATCTACAATGAGCAGTTCTTC. This translates into CASSMADRGQIYNEQFF.

The chain joins TRBV5-6 to TRBJ2-7; D is ambiguous. V gave up 2 bases and J gave up 3 bases, with 9 bases separating them. CDR1 SGHDT and CDR2 YYEEEE come from the germline V gene. The CDR3 spans 13 residues. This CDR3 reads CASSFTILYEQYF. The CDR3 bases are TGTGCCAGCAGCTTTACTATACTCTACGAGCAGTACTTC.

V is TRBV12-3 or TRBV12-4 and J is TRBJ2-5; 7 nucleotides agree with TRBD2. J gave up 5 bases and V 7 bases, and 7 bases lay outside the gene matches. The CDR3 totals 13 residues. CDR3 DNA sequence: TGTGCCAGCAACCTCGGGGGGTTTGAGACCCAGTACTTC. Protein product: CASNLGGFETQYF.

The chain has TRBV11-3 and TRBJ2-2; 8 bases are shared with TRBD2. The V and J ends lost 2 bases and 7 bases, in that order; junction bases with no gene match: 9. This CDR3 contains 16 residues. In germline, CDR1 is SGHNT, CDR2 YENEEA. The DNA of the CDR3 is TGTGCCAGCAGCTTATATTCCGGGAGGGCCGGCGGGGAGCTGTTTTTT. This gives the protein CASSLYSGRAGGELFF.

This chain joins TRBV29-1 and TRBJ1-1; D possibly corresponds to TRBD1 (5 bases). Deletions cut 7 bases from V and 2 bases from J, with 14 bases between. From germline, CDR1 is SQVTM and CDR2 ANQGSEA. This CDR3 has 13 residues. The CDR3: CSAEADRNTEAFF. The DNA for the CDR3 is TGCAGCGCCGAGGCCGACAGAAACACTGAAGCTTTCTTT. Filled out from reference TRBV29-1 and TRBJ1-1, the complete variable domain reads SAVISQKPSRDICQRGTSLTIQCQVDSQVTMMFWYRQQPGQSLTLIATANQGSEATYESGFVIDKFPISRPNLTFSTLTVSNMSPEDSSIYLCSAEADRNTEAFFGQGTRLTVV.

This clone appeared a single time. The chain uses TRBV27 and TRBJ1-6; tentatively, D is TRBD1 (6 bases). The V end lost 5 bases, the J end lost 9 bases, and 17 bases lay between the germline ends. Per the germline V gene, CDR1 is MNHEY and CDR2 is SMNVEV (reference sequence). This CDR3 region has 15 residues. The CDR3 DNA sequence: TGTGCCAGCAGTGAAGACAGGAGAAGTCGTTCACCCCTCCACTTT. This sequence encodes CASSEDRRSRSPLHF.

The gene calls are TRBV10-3 and TRBJ1-1, with D tentatively TRBD1 (5 bases). The V end was cut by 6 bases, the J end by 5 bases, with 10 bases between. Per the germline V gene, CDR1 is ENHRY and CDR2 is SYGVKD. The CDR3 extends over 12 amino acids. The CDR3 bases are TGTGCCATCAGCAGGGCGGAGACTGAAGCTTTCTTT. Residues: CAISRAETEAFF.

J is TRBJ1-4 and V is TRBV9; D gene uncertain. Germline V CDR1 and CDR2: SGDLS, YYNGEE. V lost 4 bases and J lost 3, with 10 bases in between. CDR3 size: 14 residues. CDR3 protein: CASSYGVSNEKLFF. Here the CDR3 DNA reads TGTGCCAGCAGCTACGGGGTATCTAATGAAAAACTGTTTTTT.

This sequence joins TRBV6-5 and TRBJ1-4; the D gene is possibly TRBD1 (6 bases). V gave up 4 bases and J gave up 8 bases, with 14 bases separating them. This CDR3 has 14 residues. Germline V gene lookup returns CDR1 MNHEY and CDR2 SVGAGI. This CDR3 is CASSWGGQDEKLFF. The CDR3 DNA reads as TGTGCCAGCAGTTGGGGGGGGCAGGACGAAAAACTGTTTTTT.

The CDR3 DNA follows: TGCAGCGTTACAGTCTCCTACAATGAGCAGTTCTTC. It codes for CSVTVSYNEQFF. V and J are TRBV29-1 and TRBJ2-1; D call uncertain. The germline V gene has CDR1 SQVTM and CDR2 ANQGSEA. Trimming removed 5 bases from V and 0 bases from J, with 5 bases in between. The CDR3 spans 12 residues.

The chain joins TRBV6-6 to TRBJ2-1; 12 bases line up with TRBD2. Germline CDR1 reads MNHNY; CDR2 reads SVGAGI (reference sequence). The V gene end was trimmed by 5 bases and the J gene end by 5 bases; junction bases not matched to a gene: 10. CDR3 length equals 17 residues. The chain's CDR3 is CASSRRLAGAPDNEQFF. The CDR3 DNA reads as TGTGCCAGCAGTCGCAGACTAGCGGGAGCCCCGGACAATGAGCAGTTCTTC.

This clone was seen once. The genes are TRBV20-1 and TRBJ2-3; D gene unclear. Looked up from germline, CDR1 is DFQATT and CDR2 is SNEGSKA (reference sequence). V lost 2 bases and J 7 bases, leaving 7 bases between the germline ends. This CDR3 region has 11 residues. CDR3 in amino acids: CSARQINTQYF. The CDR3 nucleotides read TGCAGTGCTAGACAGATTAATACGCAGTATTTT.

In its sample, this clone was seen once. The V gene is TRBV7-6, the J gene TRBJ1-1, with a possible D match to TRBD1 (5 bases). V was shortened by 5 bases and J by 0 bases, with 13 bases between the two germline ends. The CDR3 covers 15 residues. The V gene's germline CDR1 is SGHVS and CDR2 FNYEAQ. For the CDR3, the DNA is TGTGCCAGCAGCCTGGGCGGGGGAGTGAACACTGAAGCTTTCTTT. It codes for CASSLGGGVNTEAFF.

The chain recombines TRBV3-1 (or the pseudogene TRBV3-2) with TRBJ2-5, with TRBD2 matching over 10 bases. V shed 6 bases and J 5 bases; nucleotides not matched to a gene: 18. In germline, CDR1 is LGHDT, CDR2 YNNKEL (reference sequence). The CDR3 sequence is 18 residues long. CDR3 in DNA: TGTGCCAGCAGTGACCGTGGCCTAGCGGGAGAGTTACGGGAGACCCAGTACTTC. It codes for CASSDRGLAGELRETQYF.

The rearrangement joins TRBV7-9 to TRBJ2-7, with D maybe TRBD1 (6 bases). In germline, CDR1 is SEHNR, CDR2 FQNEAQ (reference sequence). The CDR3 sequence is 14 residues long. V shed 5 bases and J shed 2 bases, with 13 bases lying between them. DNA for the CDR3: TGTGCCAGCAGCATACGACAGGAAACCTACGAGCAGTACTTC. Protein: CASSIRQETYEQYF.

CDR3 nucleotides: TGTGCCAGCAGTACTCAAGCGGGAGTTGGTGAGCAGTTCTTC. It codes for CASSTQAGVGEQFF. This chain joins TRBV6-5 and TRBJ2-1, with 8 bases fitting TRBD2. V shed 5 bases, J shed 9 bases, and the junction held 9 bases outside the gene matches. The CDR3 runs to 14 residues. Germline CDR1 reads MNHEY; CDR2 reads SVGAGI.

The chain uses TRBV7-9 and TRBJ2-7; TRBD2 matches at 12 bases. The V segment lost 2 bases and the J segment 2 bases; nucleotides outside the gene matches: 4. The CDR3 is 16 amino acids. From germline, CDR1 is SEHNR and CDR2 FQNEAQ (reference sequence). CDR3 sequence: CASSLPGLAGTYEQYF. As DNA, the CDR3 is TGTGCCAGCAGCTTACCAGGACTAGCGGGGACCTACGAGCAGTACTTC.

The chain has TRBV9 and TRBJ1-5; maybe TRBD1 (5 bases). This CDR3 is built from 14 residues. The ends were cut back, 2 bases at V and 4 bases at J, with 10 bases in the middle. CDR1 is SGDLS, CDR2 YYNGEE, per germline. In DNA form, the CDR3 reads TGTGCCAGCAGCGTGACGGGGGTAAATCAGCCCCAGCATTTT. Translated, it gives CASSVTGVNQPQHF. The full variable domain, in which reference TRBV9 and TRBJ1-5 provide the parts outside the CDR3, is DSGVTQTPKHLITATGQRVTLRCSPRSGDLSVYWYQQSLDQGLQFLIQYYNGEERAKGNILERFSAQQFPDLHSELNLSSLELGDSALYFCASSVTGVNQPQHFGDGTRLSIL.

The rearrangement uses TRBV29-1 and TRBJ1-1; 8 nucleotides agree with TRBD1. The CDR3 runs 13 residues. Germline V gene lookup returns CDR1 SQVTM and CDR2 ANQGSEA. The V and J ends lost 6 bases and 4 bases, in that order; junction bases with no gene match: 7. The CDR3 spells CSVFRTGSTEAFF. The CDR3 DNA sequence: TGCAGCGTCTTTAGGACAGGGAGCACTGAAGCTTTCTTT.

The gene calls are TRBV4-2 and TRBJ1-5, with 7 bases matching TRBD1. The V gene end was trimmed by 4 bases and the J gene end by 7 bases; junction bases not matched to a gene: 13. The CDR3 spans 16 residues. The germline V gene encodes CDR1 LGHNA and CDR2 YNFKEQ. The CDR3 DNA reads as TGTGCCAGCAGCCCAACGTCGGGTCCGACAGGGCAGCCCCAGCATTTT. Its protein product is CASSPTSGPTGQPQHF.

The chain is built from TRBV5-1 and TRBJ2-1; possibly TRBD1 for D (6 bases). CDR1 is SGHRS, CDR2 YFSETQ, per germline. Trimming cost V 1 base and J 4 bases, with 12 bases left between them. CDR3 length: 15 residues. This CDR3 reads CASSLSLGGYNEQFF. DNA of the CDR3: TGCGCCAGCAGCTTGTCACTAGGGGGATACAATGAGCAGTTCTTC.

The chain is built from TRBV12-3 or TRBV12-4 and TRBJ2-1, with 9 bases lining up with TRBD2. The ends lost 6 bases at V and 10 bases at J; junction bases unmatched: 4. The CDR3 runs 12 residues. The CDR3 region is CASSKGLAEQFF. The DNA of the CDR3 is TGTGCCAGCAGCAAAGGACTAGCGGAGCAGTTCTTC.

V gene TRBV5-6 combines with J gene TRBJ1-5; the match to TRBD1 covers 9 bases. This CDR3 contains 14 residues. Trimming took 4 bases from V and 7 from J; bases not matched to a gene: 6. Germline-derived CDR1 and CDR2 are SGHDT and YYEEEE. The DNA for the CDR3 is TGTGCCAGCAGCGTGGGGACAGGGCGGCAGCCCCAGCATTTT. This sequence encodes CASSVGTGRQPQHF.

V usage is TRBV18 and J usage is TRBJ1-4; maybe TRBD1 (6 bases). Looked up from germline, CDR1 is KGHSH and CDR2 is LQKENI. Trimming stripped 4 bases from V and 6 bases from J, with 9 bases between. CDR3 size: 13 residues. The CDR3 nucleotides are TGTGCCAGCTCACGGGCAGGGGATGAAAAACTGTTTTTT. Translated, it gives CASSRAGDEKLFF.

This chain joins TRBV11-2 and TRBJ2-1; 10 bases are shared with TRBD2. CDR1 and CDR2 (germline): SGHAT, FQNNGV. Trimming took 5 bases from V and 0 from J; bases not matched to a gene: 1. This CDR3 is 15 amino acids long. The CDR3 sequence: CASSRTSGSYNEQFF. DNA for the CDR3: TGTGCCAGCAGCAGGACTAGCGGCTCCTACAATGAGCAGTTCTTC.

This sequence joins TRBV15 and TRBJ2-3; the D gene is possibly TRBD1 (5 bases). The CDR3 contains 13 residues. In germline, CDR1 is LNHNV, CDR2 YYDKDF (reference sequence). The V end was cut by 4 bases, the J end by 4 bases, with 9 bases between. CDR3 nucleotides: TGTGCCACCAGCACAGGGCACCCAGATACGCAGTATTTT. Translation: CATSTGHPDTQYF.

The rearrangement links TRBV6-5 to TRBJ1-2, with 10 nucleotides matching TRBD1. V dropped 7 bases and J dropped 1; count of bases not matched to a gene: 6. Germline V gene data show CDR1 as MNHEY and CDR2 as SVGAGI. The CDR3 consists of 15 residues. CDR3 sequence reads: CASIFGTGDNYGYTF. The DNA of the CDR3 is TGTGCCAGCATTTTCGGGACAGGGGATAACTATGGCTACACCTTC.

The J gene is TRBJ2-1, the V gene TRBV7-2, with 9 bases fitting TRBD2. V lost 3 bases, J lost 7 bases, and 10 bases stayed unmatched. The CDR3 is made up of 16 amino acids. Germline assignment: CDR1 SGHTA and CDR2 FQGNSA. CDR3 DNA sequence: TGTGCCAGCAGCTTGAGTAGCGGGAGAGAGCAGAATGAGCAGTTCTTC. Its protein is CASSLSSGREQNEQFF.

The chain employs TRBV11-3 and TRBJ2-2; TRBD2 agrees at 9 bases. V trimming: 5 bases; J trimming: 0 bases; junction bases outside the gene matches: 4. The CDR3 has 16 residues. Germline V gene lookup returns CDR1 SGHNT and CDR2 YENEEA. The DNA for the CDR3 is TGTGCCAGCAGCCCGGGGACTAGCACGAACACCGGGGAGCTGTTTTTT. Translation gives CASSPGTSTNTGELFF.